What follows are 10 T cell receptor beta chains derived from one specimen sequenced in a study of blood T cell repertoires in COVID-19. Produced via immunoSEQ multiplex PCR; TCRdb's table is partial and in-frame only. The repertoire holds around 300,000 clones, with 89% as singletons. The source material was PBMCs or T cells enriched from blood (not recorded which). Receptors originate from a woman between 25 and 40 years old who had recovered from COVID-19.

The chain links TRBV6-5 to TRBJ1-2, with D maybe TRBD1 (5 bases). The CDR3 sequence is 15 residues long. Per the germline V gene, CDR1 is MNHEY and CDR2 is SVGAGI. V lost 5 bases, J lost 2 bases, and 15 bases lay in between. The CDR3 sequence: CASSRTAGFNYGYTF. CDR3 nucleotides: TGTGCCAGCAGTCGAACAGCAGGGTTCAACTATGGCTACACCTTC.

The V and J genes are TRBV11-2 and TRBJ2-4; 11 bases are shared with TRBD2. The trim removed 2 bases at V and 6 bases at J, leaving 3 bases unmatched. The CDR3 covers 15 residues. Germline V gene data show CDR1 as SGHAT and CDR2 as FQNNGV. The CDR3 region has the DNA TGTGCCAGCAGCTTAACTAGCGGGAGTCCAAACATTCAGTACTTC. Translation: CASSLTSGSPNIQYF.

The V gene is TRBV5-1, the J gene TRBJ2-1, with 9 positions matching TRBD2. The CDR3 runs 18 residues. Germline CDR1 SGHRS, CDR2 YFSETQ. The trim removed 0 bases at V and 3 bases at J, leaving 10 bases unmatched. CDR3 region: CASSLEGTSLKLYNEQFF. The CDR3 DNA sequence: TGCGCCAGCAGCTTGGAGGGGACTAGCCTGAAACTCTACAATGAGCAGTTCTTC.

V and J are TRBV10-3 and TRBJ2-1; 14 nucleotides align to TRBD2. This CDR3 spans 17 amino acids. Germline loops: CDR1 ENHRY, CDR2 SYGVKD. V dropped 10 bases and J dropped 5; count of bases not matched to a gene: 13. The CDR3 region is CATLSGTSGRRNNEQFF. The CDR3 nucleotides read TGTGCCACCCTTTCCGGGACTAGCGGGAGACGTAACAATGAGCAGTTCTTC.

This chain connects TRBV6-5 to TRBJ1-5, with 9 nucleotides matching TRBD1. V shed 6 bases, J shed 3 bases, and the junction held 3 bases outside the gene matches. Germline V lookup: CDR1 MNHEY, CDR2 SVGAGI. CDR3 size: 14 residues. CDR3 sequence: CASSRDRDNQPQHF. CDR3 nucleotide sequence: TGTGCCAGCAGCCGGGACAGGGACAATCAGCCCCAGCATTTT.

The J gene is TRBJ2-1, the V gene TRBV7-2, with TRBD2 matching over 8 bases. V was clipped by 4 bases and J by 7 bases; unmatched bases: 9. There are 15 residues in the CDR3. Germline V gene sequence: CDR1 SGHTA, CDR2 FQGNSA. CDR3 residues: CASSSISGSLNEQFF. The CDR3 DNA follows: TGTGCCAGCAGCTCCATAAGCGGGAGTTTGAATGAGCAGTTCTTC.

The chain carries TRBV5-4 and TRBJ1-2, with a possible D match to TRBD1 (5 bases). Germline assignment: CDR1 SGHNT and CDR2 YYREEE (reference sequence). V was clipped by 2 bases and J by 7 bases, with 18 bases between them. The CDR3 extends over 15 amino acids. The CDR3 nucleotides are TGTGCCAGCAGCTTTCATGTGGGCCAGGGCGGTGGCTACACCTTC. This codes for CASSFHVGQGGGYTF.

The gene calls are TRBV3-1 (or the pseudogene TRBV3-2) and TRBJ1-5, with D perhaps TRBD1 (6 bases). The CDR3 runs 17 residues. Germline CDR1 LGHDT, CDR2 YNNKEL (reference sequence). Trimming cost V 1 base and J 7 bases, with 20 bases left between them. CDR3 loop: CASSQGISQGSGQPQHF. The CDR3 DNA sequence: TGTGCCAGCAGCCAAGGAATCTCGCAGGGGTCAGGCCAGCCCCAGCATTTT.

The chain has TRBV28 and TRBJ2-5; D is undetermined. V lost 1 base, J lost 2 bases, and 17 bases lay in between. This CDR3 comprises 17 residues. CDR1 is MDHEN, CDR2 SYDVKM, per germline. The CDR3 reads CASSLSSRGAIQETQYF. DNA of the CDR3: TGTGCCAGCAGTTTATCTTCTCGAGGAGCGATTCAAGAGACCCAGTACTTC.

The V gene is TRBV2, the J gene TRBJ2-3; 7 nucleotides match TRBD2. Germline assignment: CDR1 SNHLY and CDR2 FYNNEI. V was pared by 6 bases and J by 0 bases, with 9 bases of the junction left unmatched. CDR3 size: 16 residues. CDR3 in DNA: TGTGCCAGCAGCGAGCGGGACTCTCGGAGCACAGATACGCAGTATTTT. Residues: CASSERDSRSTDTQYF.